This T cell receptor (beta chain) is drawn from a study of PD-L1 blockade in urothelial cancer. Study information: Bladder-origin urothelial cancer in males covered about 90% of the roughly 30 patients. Median blood clonality was 0.080, with 86,000 or so unique TCRs.

Specified time point: pretreatment peripheral blood. Only in-frame clones appear in the TCRdb table, and some are missing; sequencing was by immunoSEQ multiplex PCR. The sample lists some 100,000 clones; 70% to 90% were seen once. The origin of this receptor is a woman over 75 with urothelial cancer. The sequencing here drew on PBMCs, taken around atezolizumab (anti-PD-L1) treatment.

The CDR3 DNA reads as TGTGCCTGGAGAGGAACAGGCCGCGGTTCAGCTTTCTTT. Amino acid sequence: CAWRGTGRGSAFF. The genes are TRBV30 and TRBJ1-1; possibly TRBD1 for D (5 bases). This CDR3 region has 13 residues. V shed 3 bases and J shed 10 bases, with 18 bases lying between them. Germline lookup yields CDR1 GTSNPN and CDR2 SVGIG (reference sequence).